The rows below give T cell receptor beta chains drawn from one sample of a study of T cells in Graves' hyperthyroidism and ophthalmopathy. TCRdb ran MiXCR on the multiplex PCR reads and lists one entry per CDR3 protein. The table shows hundreds of thousands of distinct CDR3 sequences, with 40% to 55% occurring only once. The material sequenced was peripheral blood or thyroid tissue (not recorded which). Receptors were obtained from an adult man with Graves' disease, either hyperthyroidism or ophthalmopathy (not recorded which). CDR3s include the opening cysteine and the closing phenylalanine or tryptophan. Each record gives: clone size, V gene, J gene, D gene, CDR3 protein, CDR3 DNA. D genes are given only for firm matches. Only part of the rows carry a size: once, few, many, or a class if the clone is expanded.

abundance: -; v_gene: TRBV2; j_gene: TRBJ2-5; d_gene: -; CDR3aa: CASSAHSGSPQETQYF; CDR3nt: TGTGCCAGCAGTGCTCATTCCGGGAGCCCTCAGGAGACCCAGTACTTC
abundance: -; v_gene: TRBV19; j_gene: TRBJ1-1; d_gene: -; CDR3aa: CASHRVIAEAFF; CDR3nt: TGTGCCAGTCACAGGGTGATAGCTGAAGCTTTCTTT
abundance: -; v_gene: TRBV29-1; j_gene: TRBJ1-1; d_gene: TRBD1; CDR3aa: CSVDRGRGFTEAFF; CDR3nt: TGCAGCGTGGACAGGGGGCGAGGCTTTACTGAAGCTTTCTTT
abundance: many; v_gene: TRBV20-1; j_gene: TRBJ1-1; d_gene: -; CDR3aa: CSASRGDTEAFF; CDR3nt: TGCAGTGCTAGTAGGGGGGACACTGAAGCTTTCTTT
abundance: -; v_gene: TRBV20-1; j_gene: TRBJ1-1; d_gene: TRBD1; CDR3aa: CSAVSGGTEAFF; CDR3nt: TGCAGTGCCGTCTCAGGGGGCACTGAAGCTTTCTTT
abundance: many; v_gene: TRBV12-3/TRBV12-4; j_gene: TRBJ1-2; d_gene: -; CDR3aa: CASSRGDGYTF; CDR3nt: TGTGCCAGCAGCAGGGGAGATGGCTACACCTTC
abundance: many; v_gene: TRBV7-8; j_gene: TRBJ2-7; d_gene: TRBD2; CDR3aa: CASSLRASGTYEQYF; CDR3nt: TGTGCCAGCAGCTTACGTGCTAGCGGAACCTACGAGCAGTACTTC
abundance: few; v_gene: TRBV6-1; j_gene: TRBJ2-5; d_gene: TRBD2; CDR3aa: CASSIHLAGGRGQETQYF; CDR3nt: TGTGCCAGCAGTATTCATCTAGCGGGGGGGCGCGGGCAAGAGACCCAGTACTTC
abundance: few; v_gene: TRBV9; j_gene: TRBJ1-6; d_gene: -; CDR3aa: CASSQGSGTYSPLHF; CDR3nt: TGTGCCAGCAGCCAAGGATCCGGGACCTACTCACCCCTCCACTTT
abundance: -; v_gene: TRBV19; j_gene: TRBJ1-4; d_gene: TRBD1; CDR3aa: CASSVRDRVEKLFF; CDR3nt: TGTGCCAGTAGTGTCCGGGACAGGGTTGAAAAACTGTTTTTT
abundance: -; v_gene: TRBV2; j_gene: TRBJ1-1; d_gene: -; CDR3aa: CASNKRFF; CDR3nt: TGTGCCAGCAATAAACGTTTCTTT
abundance: -; v_gene: TRBV29-1; j_gene: TRBJ2-1; d_gene: TRBD1; CDR3aa: CSVDGIGTVDNEQFF; CDR3nt: TGCAGCGTTGACGGTATAGGGACAGTGGACAATGAGCAGTTCTTC
abundance: few; v_gene: TRBV7-9; j_gene: TRBJ1-1; d_gene: -; CDR3aa: CASSLVPPPNTEAFF; CDR3nt: TGTGCCAGCAGCTTGGTGCCTCCTCCGAACACTGAAGCTTTCTTT
abundance: -; v_gene: TRBV7-6; j_gene: TRBJ1-1; d_gene: TRBD1; CDR3aa: CASSRPPGQRNTEAFF; CDR3nt: TGTGCCAGCAGTAGACCTCCGGGACAGAGGAACACTGAAGCTTTCTTT
abundance: few; v_gene: TRBV7-2; j_gene: TRBJ2-2; d_gene: TRBD2; CDR3aa: CASSFPGGQAGELFF; CDR3nt: TGTGCCAGCAGCTTCCCGGGAGGGCAGGCCGGGGAGCTGTTTTTT
abundance: few; v_gene: TRBV7-9; j_gene: TRBJ1-1; d_gene: TRBD1; CDR3aa: CASSLGTGGIEAFF; CDR3nt: TGTGCCAGCAGCTTAGGTACAGGGGGGATCGAAGCTTTCTTT
abundance: many; v_gene: TRBV24-1; j_gene: TRBJ1-5; d_gene: -; CDR3aa: CATSDAGRGEQPQHF; CDR3nt: TGTGCCACCAGTGACGCCGGACGGGGCGAACAGCCCCAGCATTTT
abundance: many; v_gene: TRBV20-1; j_gene: TRBJ2-7; d_gene: -; CDR3aa: CSALRNEQYF; CDR3nt: TGCAGTGCCCTTCGAAACGAGCAGTACTTC
abundance: few; v_gene: TRBV7-9; j_gene: TRBJ2-7; d_gene: -; CDR3aa: CASSLGGGQYEQYF; CDR3nt: TGTGCCAGCAGCTTAGGAGGAGGCCAGTACGAGCAGTACTTC
abundance: -; v_gene: TRBV10-3; j_gene: TRBJ1-6; d_gene: TRBD1; CDR3aa: CAIGGTGPAPLHF; CDR3nt: TGTGCCATCGGGGGGACAGGGCCGGCACCCCTCCACTTT
abundance: -; v_gene: TRBV7-9; j_gene: TRBJ2-7; d_gene: -; CDR3aa: CASSLSSGEQYF; CDR3nt: TGTGCCAGCAGCTTATCGAGCGGCGAGCAGTACTTC
abundance: few; v_gene: TRBV4-1; j_gene: TRBJ2-7; d_gene: TRBD1; CDR3aa: CASSYRQGAAEQYF; CDR3nt: TGTGCCAGCAGTTACCGGCAGGGGGCGGCCGAGCAGTACTTC
abundance: many; v_gene: TRBV7-8; j_gene: TRBJ1-3; d_gene: -; CDR3aa: CASSMGFAGNTIYF; CDR3nt: TGTGCCAGCAGCATGGGATTTGCTGGAAACACCATATATTTT
abundance: -; v_gene: TRBV20-1; j_gene: TRBJ2-7; d_gene: -; CDR3aa: CGARAPYEQYF; CDR3nt: TGCGGGGCTAGAGCCCCTTACGAGCAGTACTTC
abundance: -; v_gene: TRBV7-9; j_gene: TRBJ1-4; d_gene: TRBD1; CDR3aa: CASSLRQGADEKLFF; CDR3nt: TGTGCCAGCAGCCTCCGACAGGGGGCTGATGAAAAACTGTTTTTT
abundance: -; v_gene: TRBV29-1; j_gene: TRBJ1-4; d_gene: TRBD1; CDR3aa: CSVSDRATNEKLFF; CDR3nt: TGCAGCGTTTCCGACAGGGCAACTAATGAAAAACTGTTTTTT
abundance: -; v_gene: TRBV15; j_gene: TRBJ1-6; d_gene: -; CDR3aa: CATSNRARNPLHF; CDR3nt: TGTGCCACCAGCAACAGGGCCCGGAATCCCCTCCACTTT
abundance: few; v_gene: TRBV20-1; j_gene: TRBJ2-7; d_gene: TRBD1; CDR3aa: CSAALGQGNEQYF; CDR3nt: TGCAGTGCTGCCCTGGGACAGGGTAACGAGCAGTACTTC
abundance: -; v_gene: TRBV9; j_gene: TRBJ1-1; d_gene: -; CDR3aa: CASSTSPAGNTEAFF; CDR3nt: TGTGCCAGCAGCACATCCCCAGCAGGGAACACTGAAGCTTTCTTT
abundance: few; v_gene: TRBV5-1; j_gene: TRBJ1-2; d_gene: TRBD1; CDR3aa: CASSLSQGAPGYTF; CDR3nt: TGCGCCAGCAGCTTGTCACAGGGGGCGCCTGGCTACACCTTC
abundance: -; v_gene: TRBV20-1; j_gene: TRBJ2-5; d_gene: -; CDR3aa: CSARAPGTPQETQYF; CDR3nt: TGCAGTGCTAGAGCTCCCGGGACTCCCCAGGAGACCCAGTACTTC
abundance: -; v_gene: TRBV20-1; j_gene: TRBJ1-1; d_gene: -; CDR3aa: CSAGQKPNTEAFF; CDR3nt: TGCAGTGCTGGACAGAAACCGAACACTGAAGCTTTCTTT
abundance: -; v_gene: TRBV9; j_gene: TRBJ2-2; d_gene: -; CDR3aa: CASSVAGGVGAGELFF; CDR3nt: TGTGCCAGCAGCGTAGCCGGCGGGGTGGGGGCCGGGGAGCTGTTTTTT
abundance: few; v_gene: TRBV7-9; j_gene: TRBJ1-1; d_gene: TRBD1; CDR3aa: CASNRDSAGTEAFF; CDR3nt: TGTGCCAGCAACCGGGACAGCGCGGGAACTGAAGCTTTCTTT
abundance: many; v_gene: TRBV7-3; j_gene: TRBJ2-7; d_gene: TRBD1; CDR3aa: CASSLRPGQVHEQYF; CDR3nt: TGTGCCAGCAGCTTAAGGCCCGGACAGGTCCACGAGCAGTACTTC
abundance: -; v_gene: TRBV30; j_gene: TRBJ2-2; d_gene: -; CDR3aa: CAWSPSTGELFF; CDR3nt: TGTGCCTGGAGTCCTTCCACCGGGGAGCTGTTTTTT
abundance: many; v_gene: TRBV7-8; j_gene: TRBJ1-3; d_gene: TRBD1; CDR3aa: CASSPWDSGNTIYF; CDR3nt: TGTGCCAGCAGCCCCTGGGACAGCGGAAACACCATATATTTT
abundance: many; v_gene: TRBV12-3/TRBV12-4; j_gene: TRBJ2-5; d_gene: -; CDR3aa: CASSLIDRETQYF; CDR3nt: TGTGCCAGCAGCTTAATTGACAGAGAGACCCAGTACTTC
abundance: -; v_gene: TRBV7-6; j_gene: TRBJ1-3; d_gene: -; CDR3aa: CASSFEAGSGNTIYF; CDR3nt: TGTGCCAGCAGCTTCGAAGCGGGGTCTGGAAACACCATATATTTT
abundance: -; v_gene: TRBV2; j_gene: TRBJ2-7; d_gene: TRBD1; CDR3aa: CASSEQGAYYEQYF; CDR3nt: TGTGCCAGCAGTGAACAGGGGGCTTACTACGAGCAGTACTTC
abundance: once; v_gene: TRBV29-1; j_gene: TRBJ1-2; d_gene: TRBD1; CDR3aa: CSRTGRYGYTF; CDR3nt: TGCAGCCGGACAGGGCGCTATGGCTACACCTTC
abundance: -; v_gene: TRBV20-1; j_gene: TRBJ2-7; d_gene: TRBD1; CDR3aa: CSASGGRGLYEQYF; CDR3nt: TGCAGTGCTAGCGGAGGCAGGGGGCTCTACGAGCAGTACTTC
abundance: many; v_gene: TRBV29-1; j_gene: TRBJ1-5; d_gene: -; CDR3aa: CSARSGPGNQPQHF; CDR3nt: TGCAGCGCGAGGTCAGGGCCGGGCAATCAGCCCCAGCATTTT